This is a list of T cell receptor beta chains from one sample in a study of T cells in Graves' hyperthyroidism and ophthalmopathy. From the multiplex PCR reads, TCRdb called clonotypes with MiXCR, one entry per CDR3 protein. The sample carries roughly 700,000 distinct CDR3 sequences, about 35% recorded once. The sample consisted of blood. The origin of the receptors is a woman in her thirties or forties with Graves' hyperthyroidism. Each CDR3 is given with its conserved first and last residue. A D gene is named only where the DNA matches it firmly. Clone size is shown for a subset of rows, as once, few, many or a class of expanded clone.

clone_size d_call j_call v_call cdr3_aa cdr3_nt
few NA TRBJ1-2 TRBV7-8 CASSSRGAYVSNYGYTF TGTGCCAGCAGCTCTCGCGGGGCCTACGTAAGCAACTATGGCTACACCTTC
NA NA TRBJ1-1 TRBV2 CASSLLPLATEAFF TGTGCCAGCAGCCTCCTCCCTTTAGCCACTGAAGCTTTCTTT
few TRBD1 TRBJ1-6 TRBV4-3 CASSQVDRGDSPLHF TGCGCCAGCAGCCAAGTGGACAGGGGGGATTCACCCCTCCACTTT
many NA TRBJ1-2 TRBV29-1 CSVLGVGADGYTF TGCAGCGTTTTAGGGGTTGGTGCGGATGGCTACACCTTC
NA NA TRBJ2-6 TRBV10-3 CAIMGRAGANVLTF TGTGCCATCATGGGGCGTGCCGGGGCAAACGTCCTGACTTTC
once TRBD1 TRBJ1-2 TRBV19 CASRDRGSTYGYTF TGTGCCAGTCGTGACAGGGGGTCGACGTATGGCTACACCTTC
NA TRBD1 TRBJ2-3 TRBV12-3/TRBV12-4 CASSLQGAGTDTQYF TGTGCCAGCAGCCTACAGGGGGCCGGCACAGATACGCAGTATTTT
few TRBD1 TRBJ1-6 TRBV5-6 CASSSRDRVARGNSPLHF TGTGCCAGCAGCTCGCGGGACAGGGTGGCCAGGGGGAATTCACCCCTCCACTTT
NA NA TRBJ2-2 TRBV7-2 CASSLVASGDPGELFF TGTGCCAGCAGCTTAGTTGCGTCGGGAGATCCCGGGGAGCTGTTTTTT
NA NA TRBJ2-7 TRBV2 CASSQGMARDEQYF TGTGCCAGCAGCCAAGGTATGGCTAGAGACGAGCAGTACTTC
NA TRBD2 TRBJ2-5 TRBV20-1 CSARAGLAGGETQYF TGCAGCGCAAGGGCTGGGCTAGCGGGAGGAGAGACCCAGTACTTC
many TRBD2 TRBJ2-5 TRBV15 CATSSGSLSGEETQYF TGTGCCACCAGCAGTGGAAGTCTCAGCGGGGAAGAGACCCAGTACTTC
many NA TRBJ1-2 TRBV7-2 CASSRDTYGYTF TGTGCCAGCAGCCGGGACACCTATGGCTACACCTTC
NA NA TRBJ1-2 TRBV10-2 CASMKGGHGYTF TGCGCCAGCATGAAGGGGGGTCATGGCTACACCTTC
NA NA TRBJ2-3 TRBV7-9 CASNGDTQYF TGTGCCAGCAATGGAGATACGCAGTATTTT
NA TRBD1 TRBJ1-2 TRBV6-2/TRBV6-3 CASSTGTGNYGYTF TGTGCCAGCAGCACCGGGACAGGGAACTATGGCTACACCTTC
NA TRBD1 TRBJ1-5 TRBV7-2 CASSADRGTQPQHF TGTGCCAGCTCAGCGGACAGGGGTACCCAGCCCCAGCATTTT
NA TRBD2 TRBJ2-2 TRBV2 CASSLAGGETGELFF TGTGCCAGCAGTCTAGCGGGAGGGGAAACGGGGGAGCTGTTTTTT
NA NA TRBJ1-5 TRBV19 CASSIAGYAFYSNQPQHF TGTGCCAGTAGTATAGCAGGCTATGCTTTTTATAGCAATCAGCCCCAGCATTTT
many NA TRBJ1-2 TRBV6-4 CASSVGTGSYGYTF TGTGCCAGCAGTGTCGGTACAGGAAGCTATGGCTACACCTTC
many NA TRBJ1-2 TRBV20-1 CSASREDYGYTF TGCAGTGCTAGCAGGGAGGACTATGGCTACACCTTC
few NA TRBJ1-5 TRBV19 CASSPGPGISPQPQHF TGTGCCAGTAGTCCGGGGCCGGGTATTTCACCCCAGCCCCAGCATTTT
NA TRBD1 TRBJ1-1 TRBV12-5 CASGPPQATGKNTEAFF TGTGCTAGTGGTCCACCCCAGGCGACAGGGAAGAACACTGAAGCTTTCTTT
NA NA TRBJ1-4 TRBV7-8 CASSLDLGNEKLFF TGTGCCAGCAGCTTAGACCTGGGGAATGAAAAACTGTTTTTT
many NA TRBJ1-2 TRBV5-1 CASSPQEGDYGYTF TGCGCCAGCAGCCCACAGGAAGGGGACTATGGCTACACCTTC
few NA TRBJ1-4 TRBV11-2 CATYQVGSNEKLFF TGTGCCACATACCAGGTTGGGTCGAATGAAAAACTGTTTTTT
NA TRBD1 TRBJ1-1 TRBV7-2 CASSLRGLGNTEAFF TGTGCCAGCAGCCTCAGGGGGCTTGGCAACACTGAAGCTTTCTTT
NA TRBD1 TRBJ1-2 TRBV2 CASSQRGQASNYGYTF TGTGCCAGCAGCCAGAGGGGACAGGCGTCTAACTATGGCTACACCTTC
many TRBD1 TRBJ1-2 TRBV5-1 CASSLAGTGGGYTF TGCGCCAGCAGCTTGGCCGGGACAGGCGGGGGCTACACCTTC
once NA TRBJ1-4 TRBV5-1 CASSPSGTDNEKLFF TGCGCCAGCAGCCCTTCCGGGACTGATAATGAAAAACTGTTTTTT
many NA TRBJ1-1 TRBV11-1 CASSSSISGAFF TGTGCCAGCAGCTCCTCCATAAGCGGAGCTTTCTTT
NA NA TRBJ2-5 TRBV2 CASSQYVGFETQYF TGTGCCAGCAGCCAATACGTTGGATTTGAGACCCAGTACTTC
NA NA TRBJ1-2 TRBV24-1 CATSDTGEDGYTF TGTGCCACCAGTGATACAGGAGAAGATGGCTACACCTTC
few NA TRBJ1-5 TRBV5-5 CASSLLSENQPQHF TGTGCCAGCAGCTTGCTGAGTGAGAATCAGCCCCAGCATTTT
NA NA TRBJ2-7 TRBV12-3/TRBV12-4 CASSLLGSEYEQYF TGTGCCAGCAGTTTATTGGGGTCGGAATACGAGCAGTACTTC
NA TRBD1 TRBJ2-7 TRBV7-9 CASSNRQGADEQYF TGTGCCAGCAGTAACCGACAGGGGGCGGACGAGCAGTACTTC
NA NA TRBJ1-1 TRBV7-2 CASSQVGDKMNTEAFF TGTGCCAGCAGCCAAGTGGGGGACAAGATGAACACTGAAGCTTTCTTT
NA TRBD1 TRBJ1-1 TRBV4-3 CASSQRTGSAEAFF TGCGCCAGCAGCCAAAGGACAGGGAGCGCTGAAGCTTTCTTT
many NA TRBJ1-1 TRBV19 CASKAGRDWSTEAFF TGTGCCAGTAAAGCAGGGAGGGACTGGAGCACTGAAGCTTTCTTT
NA NA TRBJ1-4 TRBV19 CASSLTGGPGKLFF TGTGCCAGTAGCCTGACAGGCGGCCCTGGGAAACTGTTTTTT
few NA TRBJ2-2 TRBV29-1 CSVFGQNTGELFF TGCAGCGTTTTTGGTCAAAACACCGGGGAGCTGTTTTTT
once TRBD1 TRBJ2-1 TRBV29-1 CSVAQGADNEQFF TGCAGCGTTGCTCAGGGGGCGGACAATGAGCAGTTCTTC
few NA TRBJ2-5 TRBV4-1 CASSQEFTPETQYF TGCGCCAGCAGCCAAGAGTTCACACCGGAGACCCAGTACTTC
few NA TRBJ1-5 TRBV29-1 CSARDPGEPQHF TGCAGCGCTCGGGACCCAGGTGAGCCCCAGCATTTT
NA TRBD1 TRBJ1-1 TRBV6-1 CASSWRTGGLNTEAFF TGTGCCAGCAGTTGGAGGACAGGGGGACTGAACACTGAAGCTTTCTTT
many NA TRBJ2-7 TRBV14 CASSQHATGAYEQYF TGTGCCAGCAGCCAACACGCGACAGGAGCCTACGAGCAGTACTTC
NA TRBD1 TRBJ2-7 TRBV19 CASSIDRGPFGSYEQYF TGTGCCAGTAGTATAGATAGGGGGCCGTTCGGCTCCTACGAGCAGTACTTC
NA TRBD2 TRBJ2-2 TRBV2 CASRTSGRWTGELFF TGTGCCAGCAGGACTAGCGGGAGATGGACCGGGGAGCTGTTTTTT
many TRBD1 TRBJ1-6 TRBV2 CASSTIPRDRDSPLHF TGTGCCAGCAGTACCATACCGAGGGACAGGGATTCACCCCTCCACTTT
NA TRBD1 TRBJ1-6 TRBV5-4 CASSFGTGYSPLHF TGTGCCAGCAGCTTCGGGACAGGGTATTCACCCCTCCACTTT
NA TRBD1 TRBJ1-6 TRBV6-5 CASSPDRGNPPLHF TGTGCCAGCAGTCCGGACAGGGGCAATCCACCCCTCCACTTT
many NA TRBJ1-1 TRBV5-1 CASSLGKTEAFF TGCGCCAGCAGCTTGGGCAAAACTGAAGCTTTCTTT